This T cell receptor beta chain was captured in a study of shared clonotypes between healthy human individuals. The CDR3 is made up of 14 amino acids. Germline V gene data show CDR1 as KGHSH and CDR2 as LQKENI. V was trimmed by 1 base and J by 5 bases, leaving 11 bases between them. Overall study results and limits: Rarefaction showed that sequencing of sorted subsets was incomplete (despite large depth).

For this clone: Its cognate antigen is unknown.

The protocol was immunoSEQ multiplex PCR, while the TCRdb copy is restricted to in-frame clones and leaves out a portion. The sample carries hundreds of thousands of clones, 96% recorded once. The receptor was isolated from a woman aged 25-40 years in good health. The sequencing input was naive CD4+ T cells sorted from blood. As to subset: CD45RA+ positively selected. The chain couples TRBV18 to TRBJ1-1; D is unresolved. CDR3 nucleotide sequence: TGTGCCAGCTCACCACAGGGTTCTGGAACTGAAGCTTTCTTT. It is translated as CASSPQGSGTEAFF. Filled out from reference TRBV18 and TRBJ1-1, the complete variable domain reads NAGVMQNPRHLVRRRGQEARLRCSPMKGHSHVYWYRQLPEEGLKFMVYLQKENIIDESGMPKERFSAEFPKEGPSILRIQQVVRGDSAAYFCASSPQGSGTEAFFGQGTRLTVV.